This note documents a single TCR beta chain sequence. Its cognate antigen has yet to be identified. Base qualities are missing; no much larger clone stands one base away. The germline V gene encodes CDR1 KGHSH and CDR2 LQKENI. The CDR3 goes from the cysteine to the phenylalanine over 16 residues. Only the CDR3 DNA is retained, 48 bases long and in frame from the first base. The junction shows trimming of 3 bases on V and 0 bases on J, plus 12 bases between the germline ends. This record belongs to a study of T cells in Graves' hyperthyroidism and ophthalmopathy (dated by TCRdb to between 2017 and 2020). The study in broad terms: Peripheral blood samples were taken at the time of initial diagnosis, prior to any treatment. A discovery cohort of about 96 patients, about 40 with Graves' ophthalmopathy and about 60 with stable Graves' hyperthyroidism, was used to find distinguishing TCR V-J signatures. Prospective prediction of ophthalmopathy was tested in an independent validation cohort of under 20 hyperthyroidism patients and 17 patients who later progressed to ophthalmopathy. The approximately 90 discovery patients were divided at random into training and test sets in a 7:3 ratio. Thyroid tissue and blood T-cell repertoires from six Graves' hyperthyroidism patients were also compared in the study. Following sampling, methimazole starting at 30 mg daily was given to hyperthyroidism patients, and high-dose intravenous methylprednisolone was given to ophthalmopathy patients. According to the paper, TCR Vbeta CDR3 sequencing was carried out on 135 peripheral blood samples, which came from more than 40 ophthalmopathy, 80 or so hyperthyroidism and approximately 17 progressor patients. The research as a whole found: In validation, the model predicted progression to ophthalmopathy a median of around 6.5 months before onset, with approximately 71% sensitivity and almost 75% specificity. Most expanded thyroid clonotypes (frequency above 0.001) were also detected in blood, a finding suggesting that blood repertoires may reflect thyroid immune responses. Sample size was not statistically predetermined, and investigators were not blinded to group allocation. A 13 V-J signature model separated ophthalmopathy from stable hyperthyroidism, with just over 85% sensitivity and 81.08% specificity in cross-validation and 80%/75% in testing.

Moderately to severely active disease, a Clinical Activity Score of at least 3, a NOSPECS grade of at least 4, and a duration under 3 months were present in ophthalmopathy patients. Any patient with an uncontrolled infection, another autoimmune disease, pregnancy or lactation was excluded. Diagnoses relied on clinical symptoms, serum thyroxine and TRAb, thyroid ultrasound and orbital computed tomography. PBMCs were separated from roughly 9.6 ml of fresh peripheral blood using Ficoll-Paque density gradient centrifugation. Total RNA was extracted with Trizol reagent, and quality was checked on an Agilent 2100 Bioanalyzer. Amplification of TCR beta CDR3 regions was carried out from RNA transcripts. A first-round RT-PCR of the TCR CDR3 used the HTBI primer set with the Qiagen OneStep RT-PCR kit. Libraries were constructed in a second round of multiplex PCR, after which size selection and purification were performed. The libraries were sequenced on an Illumina HiSeq2000 using paired-end 100 bp reads. On the study's bioinformatics: SOAPnuke was used to process the raw data, throwing out any read that contained adapters or uncalled bases, had a mean Phred below 15, or lacked an exact constant-primer or identifier match. COPE v1.2.5 was used to merge high-quality paired reads, and clonotypes were defined as unique nucleotide sequences. MiTCR v1.1 was used to align clonotypes to the IMGT TRBV, TRBD and TRBJ reference segments. The analysis included only V-J combinations with a frequency above 0.0001, which together covered 98% to 99.2% of the repertoires. A TCS score was defined as the ratio of F50 (clonal expansion) to E x V (chaos), with BLOSUM62-based TCRdist applied between CDR3 peptides within each V-J. Welch's t-statistics and random forest reduced 514 V-J features to roughly 13, which were used in a naive Bayes classifier (R e1071). TCRdb reworked the public reads: Q25 trimming with fastp, MiXCR clone assembly, productive beta chains retained. Rows with one shared CDR3 protein collapse into an entry with the most common genes and DNA. TCRdb's processing, not the authors', yielded these V and J calls. The sample table contains about 330,000 distinct CDR3 sequences; only one count was recorded for roughly an eighth of them. Roughly 33% of the sample is held by the ten biggest clonotypes.

The V and J genes are TRBV18 and TRBJ1-3; TRBD1 might be the D gene, on 5 matching bases. The sequenced sample consisted of blood. This sequence originates from a woman between 40 and 55 years old with Graves' ophthalmopathy. The CDR3 here reads CASSPGTGNSGNTIYF. The DNA sequence is as follows: TGTGCCAGCTCACCTGGGACGGGAAACTCTGGAAACACCATATATTTT. When the CDR3 is completed using the reference TRBV18 and TRBJ1-3 genes on either side, the full variable domain is NAGVMQNPRHLVRRRGQEARLRCSPMKGHSHVYWYRQLPEEGLKFMVYLQKENIIDESGMPKERFSAEFPKEGPSILRIQQVVRGDSAAYFCASSPGTGNSGNTIYFGEGSWLTVV.